Below are 16 T cell receptor beta chains sequenced from a single sample in a study of blood T cell repertoires in COVID-19. Produced via immunoSEQ multiplex PCR; TCRdb's table is partial and in-frame only. The sample shows under 70,000 clones, approximately 87% of them seen only once. The specimen was peripheral blood. The receptor set was obtained from a woman aged 55 to 70 with COVID-19, enrolled during active disease.

The rearrangement links TRBV3-1 (or the pseudogene TRBV3-2) to TRBJ2-3, with D unclear. V was clipped by 0 bases and J by 0 bases, with 10 bases between them. The germline V gene encodes CDR1 LGHDT and CDR2 YNNKEL (reference sequence). The CDR3 covers 16 residues. The CDR3 sequence is CASSQDLSPSTDTQYF. CDR3 DNA: TGTGCCAGCAGCCAAGATCTCAGTCCCAGCACAGATACGCAGTATTTT.

The chain is built from TRBV2 and TRBJ1-5; 7 nucleotides line up with TRBD1. CDR1 and CDR2 (germline): SNHLY, FYNNEI. V lost 8 bases, J lost 2 bases, and 3 bases stayed unmatched. The CDR3 is made up of 13 amino acids. The chain's CDR3 is CASGQEGNQPQHF. The CDR3 nucleotides are TGTGCCAGCGGACAGGAGGGCAATCAGCCCCAGCATTTT. Full variable domain (outside the CDR3, taken from reference TRBV2 and TRBJ1-5): EPEVTQTPSHQVTQMGQEVILRCVPISNHLYFYWYRQILGQKVEFLVSFYNNEISEKSEIFDDQFSVERPDGSNFTLKIRSTKLEDSAMYFCASGQEGNQPQHFGDGTRLSIL.

The V gene is TRBV11-2, the J gene TRBJ1-1; tentatively, D is TRBD1 (5 bases). The germline gives CDR1 SGHAT, CDR2 FQNNGV. V was shortened by 0 bases and J by 11 bases, with 10 bases between the two germline ends. CDR3 size: 12 residues. The CDR3 here is CASSLDGGDAFF. CDR3 DNA: TGTGCCAGCAGCTTAGATGGGGGGGACGCTTTCTTT.

This clone was seen just once. V usage is TRBV6-1 and J usage is TRBJ1-1; 11 bases are a match to TRBD1. The CDR3 contains 15 residues. From germline, CDR1 is MNHNS and CDR2 SASEGT. V lost 3 bases to trimming and J lost 4 bases; unmatched junction nucleotides: 4. Here the CDR3 DNA reads TGTGCCAGCAGTGAGGACAGGGGGCGGGTCACTGAAGCTTTCTTT. Protein: CASSEDRGRVTEAFF.

V and J are TRBV7-8 and TRBJ2-1, with TRBD2 identical over 7 bases. The CDR3 loop spans 17 amino acids. Germline loops: CDR1 SGHVS, CDR2 FQNEAQ. The J segment lost 6 bases and the V segment lost 2 bases, leaving 13 bases of the junction unmatched. CDR3: CASSLFLASGKVNEQFF. CDR3 coding DNA: TGTGCCAGCAGCTTATTTTTGGCTAGCGGAAAGGTCAATGAGCAGTTCTTC.

There are a few counts of this clone. The chain carries TRBV19 and TRBJ2-2, with a weak D call TRBD1 (6 bases). CDR1 and CDR2 (germline): LNHDA, SQIVND (reference sequence). The V end lost 6 bases, the J end lost 8 bases, and 16 bases lay between the germline ends. This CDR3 region has 14 residues. In DNA form, the CDR3 reads TGTGCCAGTAGCATTTTCTCGGGGACAGGGGAGCTGTTTTTT. Its translation: CASSIFSGTGELFF.

This clone turned up a few times. The genes are TRBV29-1 and TRBJ1-2; 7 nucleotides line up with TRBD1. Germline V lookup: CDR1 SQVTM, CDR2 ANQGSEA. This CDR3 region has 12 residues. J was trimmed by 5 bases and V by 5 bases; bases with no gene match: 5. The CDR3 DNA sequence: TGCAGCGTTTGGGACAGTACTTATGGCTACACCTTC. As protein: CSVWDSTYGYTF.

This clone was seen a few times. The rearrangement links TRBV6-4 to TRBJ2-6, with TRBD2 identical over 7 bases. Germline trimming cut 5 bases from V and 0 bases from J; bases unmatched to any gene: 4. Germline CDR1 and CDR2: MRHNA and SNTAGT. The CDR3 is 16 amino acids. The CDR3 loop reads CASSSGESSGANVLTF. CDR3 sequence (DNA): TGTGCCAGCAGTAGCGGGGAGAGCTCTGGGGCCAACGTCCTGACTTTC.

The rearrangement uses TRBV5-4 and TRBJ2-5; 9 positions agree with TRBD1. V lost 4 bases to trimming and J lost 5 bases; unmatched junction nucleotides: 6. The CDR3 is 14 residues long. CDR1 and CDR2 (germline): SGHNT, YYREEE (reference sequence). The CDR3 coding sequence is TGTGCCAGCAGCCTCCGGACAGGGGATGAGACCCAGTACTTC. Translating gives CASSLRTGDETQYF.

The V gene is TRBV5-6, the J gene TRBJ1-1, with a weak D call TRBD1 (6 bases). V was cut by 3 bases and J by 5 bases, with 14 bases left in between. Germline CDR1 SGHDT, CDR2 YYEEEE. CDR3 length equals 14 residues. Written as DNA, the CDR3 is TGTGCCAGCAGCTCAGGATCGAGGGGGACTGAAGCTTTCTTT. This codes for CASSSGSRGTEAFF.

The chain combines TRBV19 with TRBJ2-1; D unclear. This CDR3 contains 14 residues. V was shortened by 5 bases and J by 0 bases, with 8 bases between the two germline ends. CDR1 and CDR2 (germline): LNHDA, SQIVND (reference sequence). CDR3 coding DNA: TGTGCCAGTAGTCTCTCCAGCTCCTACAATGAGCAGTTCTTC. Translated: CASSLSSSYNEQFF.

Concerning this clone itself: The same CDR3 is also encoded by other DNA sequences in this sample. The rearrangement joins TRBV6-1 to TRBJ1-6; D is perhaps TRBD1 (5 bases). This CDR3 is built from 13 residues. From germline, CDR1 is MNHNS and CDR2 SASEGT. The ends were cut back, 0 bases at V and 10 bases at J, with 7 bases in the middle. CDR3 residues: CASSEAGGSPLHF. The DNA of the CDR3 is TGTGCCAGCAGTGAAGCGGGGGGGTCACCCCTCCACTTT.

The V call is TRBV10-1, the J call TRBJ2-1; D is possibly TRBD2 (6 bases). The CDR3 extends over 16 amino acids. Trimming took off 3 bases at V and 0 bases at J, with 12 bases between the two ends. Germline-derived CDR1 and CDR2 are WNHNN and SYGVQD (reference sequence). The CDR3 here is CASSDGGVLSYNEQFF. In nucleotides, the CDR3 is TGCGCCAGCAGTGACGGCGGGGTACTCTCCTACAATGAGCAGTTCTTC.

V is TRBV21-1 and J is TRBJ2-3; the table's D call, TRBD2, was not checked against the DNA. TRBV21-1 is marked as a pseudogene. This CDR3 comprises 21 residues. The chain's CDR3 is CASSKATPKSGIAPNRDTQYF. The DNA of the CDR3 is TGTGCCAGCAGCAAAGCAACCCCCAAAAGCGGCATTGCTCCGAATCGGGATACGCAGTATTTT.

The CDR3 loop reads CSAWDRSYNEQFF. The DNA of the CDR3 is TGCAGCGCATGGGACAGGTCCTACAATGAGCAGTTCTTC. The V gene is TRBV29-1, the J gene TRBJ2-1, with 8 bases matching TRBD1. The CDR3 loop spans 13 amino acids. In germline, CDR1 is SQVTM, CDR2 ANQGSEA. Trimming removed 7 bases from V and 1 base from J; junction bases left unmatched: 3.

V and J are TRBV28 and TRBJ1-3; tentatively, D is TRBD1 (6 bases). The V gene's germline CDR1 is MDHEN and CDR2 SYDVKM. Trimming removed 6 bases at V and 0 bases at J, with 12 bases between. There are 15 residues in the CDR3. The CDR3 here is CASSTDSLSGNTIYF. In nucleotides, the CDR3 is TGTGCCAGCAGCACGGACAGCCTCTCTGGAAACACCATATATTTT.